These 26 T cell receptor beta chains originate from one sample sequenced in a study of shared clonotypes between healthy human individuals (dated by TCRdb to the early 2020s). Library prep was done by the immunoSEQ multiplex PCR assay. The table was pulled from immuneACCESS by TCRdb, which kept in-frame rearrangements only. Such tables lose some clones; where checked, under half of the loss comes from unresolved V genes, and the rest has no known cause. Within this sample are roughly 520,000 clones, with more than 95% of them counted one time only. The ten largest clones represent under 0.065% of the sample. Sequencing was performed on naive CD4+ T cells sorted from blood. The cell subset or site label, read with the paper, signifies: CD45RA+ positively selected. These receptors all come from a woman in her twenties or thirties in good health.

This rearrangement joins TRBV6-6 to TRBJ2-7, with 9 bases identical to TRBD1. CDR3 length: 16 residues. V lost 4 bases to trimming and J lost 2 bases; unmatched junction nucleotides: 9. The germline CDR1 and CDR2 sequences are MNHNY and SVGAGI (reference sequence). CDR3 residues: CASSLWVGQGAYEQYF. CDR3 bases: TGTGCCAGCAGTTTATGGGTGGGACAGGGAGCCTACGAGCAGTACTTC.

This clone has more than one count but fewer than ten. This chain links TRBV18 with TRBJ2-7, with 7 bases matching TRBD2. The CDR3 has 14 residues. Unmatched junction bases numbered 4, after V lost 2 bases and J lost 3 bases. Germline V gives CDR1 KGHSH, CDR2 LQKENI. This CDR3 reads CASSPGEGRYEQYF. The CDR3, as DNA: TGTGCCAGCTCACCAGGGGAGGGGCGCTACGAGCAGTACTTC.

This chain joins TRBV28 and TRBJ1-5; D is undetermined. CDR1 and CDR2 from the germline V gene are MDHEN and SYDVKM. This CDR3 has 12 amino acids. V lost 5 bases to trimming and J lost 7 bases, with 9 bases between them. The CDR3 loop reads CASSIALQPQHF. CDR3 nucleotide sequence: TGTGCCAGCAGTATAGCTCTACAGCCCCAGCATTTT.

The chain has TRBV18 and TRBJ2-7, with 8 nucleotides matching TRBD1. Trimming cost V 3 bases and J 5 bases; bases outside gene matches: 9. This CDR3 region has 15 residues. The germline gives CDR1 KGHSH, CDR2 LQKENI. The CDR3 DNA reads as TGTGCCAGCTCACCCTCGACAGGGGCGAGGAACGAGCAGTACTTC. Translating gives CASSPSTGARNEQYF.

This clone was seen a single time. This sequence joins TRBV2 and TRBJ1-2; 7 bases fit TRBD1. The CDR3 loop spans 15 amino acids. Germline V gives CDR1 SNHLY, CDR2 FYNNEI. Unmatched junction bases numbered 9, after V lost 3 bases and J lost 5 bases. The CDR3, as DNA: TGTGCCAGCAGTGAGACAGGGAGGAGTGGGTATGGCTACACCTTC. As protein: CASSETGRSGYGYTF.

This rearrangement joins TRBV11-2 to TRBJ1-5; weak D call: TRBD1 (5 bases). Germline-derived CDR1 and CDR2 are SGHAT and FQNNGV. Deletions cut 5 bases from V and 10 bases from J, with 21 bases between. The CDR3 is 15 amino acids. In DNA, the CDR3 is TGTGCCAGCAGCCCCGGGGACGGTTTGTTAAAACCCCAGCATTTT. Residues: CASSPGDGLLKPQHF.

V usage is TRBV11-2 and J usage is TRBJ2-1; tentative D call: TRBD2 (7 bases). The V and J ends lost 3 bases and 5 bases respectively, with 14 bases between them. The CDR3 is 15 amino acids. Germline lookup yields CDR1 SGHAT and CDR2 FQNNGV. The CDR3 spells CASSFEGGLDNEQFF. In nucleotides, the CDR3 is TGTGCCAGCAGCTTCGAGGGGGGGCTCGACAATGAGCAGTTCTTC.

This clone was observed a single time. This chain links TRBV7-2 with TRBJ1-2, with 11 bases lining up with TRBD1. CDR1 is SGHTA and CDR2 is FQGNSA in the germline V gene. Trimming at V came to 5 bases and at J to 7 bases, leaving 3 bases not matched to a gene. The CDR3 contains 13 residues. CDR3 in DNA: TGTGCCAGCAGCGCGGGACAGGGGGGTGGCTACACCTTC. Its translation: CASSAGQGGGYTF.

The chain has TRBV2 and TRBJ2-7, with 7 bases matching TRBD2. This CDR3 has 17 amino acids. With V trimmed by 5 bases and J by 1 base, 14 bases remained unmatched. Germline assignment: CDR1 SNHLY and CDR2 FYNNEI. The CDR3 here is CASSPRHGRAPSYEQYF. The CDR3, as DNA: TGTGCCAGCAGTCCAAGGCATGGGAGGGCTCCTTCCTACGAGCAGTACTTC.

The chain uses TRBV5-1 and TRBJ2-7; TRBD2 matches 8 bases. This CDR3 has 13 amino acids. V shed 2 bases, J shed 3 bases, and the junction held 1 base outside the gene matches. Per the germline V gene, CDR1 is SGHRS and CDR2 is YFSETQ. The chain's CDR3 is CASSLLADYEQYF. CDR3 nucleotides: TGCGCCAGCAGCTTACTAGCGGACTACGAGCAGTACTTC. The full variable domain, completed using reference TRBV5-1 and TRBJ2-7, is KAGVTQTPRYLIKTRGQQVTLSCSPISGHRSVSWYQQTPGQGLQFLFEYFSETQRNKGNFPGRFSGRQFSNSRSEMNVSTLELGDSALYLCASSLLADYEQYFGPGTRLTVT.

This chain uses TRBV19 with TRBJ2-3; 9 nucleotides line up with TRBD1. The V and J ends lost 6 bases and 5 bases, in that order; junction bases with no gene match: 6. The CDR3 totals 14 residues. The germline CDR1 and CDR2 sequences are LNHDA and SQIVND (reference sequence). CDR3 region: CASSSLTGGDTQYF. As DNA, the CDR3 is TGTGCCAGTAGCTCATTGACAGGGGGAGATACGCAGTATTTT.

The gene calls are TRBV6-1 and TRBJ2-7; weak D call: TRBD2 (6 bases). Germline CDR1 MNHNS, CDR2 SASEGT. V was clipped by 6 bases and J by 4 bases, with 13 bases between them. The CDR3 extends over 13 amino acids. The CDR3 nucleotides read TGTGCCAGCAGGATCCCCGGGGGTTACGAGCAGTACTTC. This translates into CASRIPGGYEQYF.

The CDR3 reads CATQRRHEQYF. In nucleotides, the CDR3 is TGTGCCACCCAGCGTCGGCACGAGCAGTACTTC. The chain uses TRBV19 and TRBJ2-7; D is unclear. Trimming stripped 10 bases from V and 5 bases from J, with 12 bases between. This CDR3 contains 11 residues. Germline-derived CDR1 and CDR2 are LNHDA and SQIVND (reference sequence). Variable domain in full (rest from reference TRBV19 and TRBJ2-7): DGGITQSPKYLFRKEGQNVTLSCEQNLNHDAMYWYRQDPGQGLRLIYYSQIVNDFQKGDIAEGYSVSREKKESFPLTVTSAQKNPTAFYLCATQRRHEQYFGPGTRLTVT.

This clone was seen only once. The chain couples TRBV5-1 to TRBJ2-5, with D possibly TRBD1 on 6 matching bases. Germline V gene lookup returns CDR1 SGHRS and CDR2 YFSETQ. This CDR3 comprises 13 residues. The V end lost 0 bases, the J end lost 4 bases, and 7 bases lay between the germline ends. In DNA form, the CDR3 reads TGCGCCAGCAGCTTGGGACAGGCAGAGACCCAGTACTTC. This sequence encodes CASSLGQAETQYF.

V usage is TRBV18 and J usage is TRBJ2-5, with 9 bases matching TRBD2. V dropped 3 bases and J dropped 5; count of bases not matched to a gene: 13. The length of the CDR3 is 17 residues. Germline V CDR1 and CDR2: KGHSH, LQKENI. CDR3 nucleotides: TGTGCCAGCTCACCCAATCCAGCGGGAGGTGCCTGGGAGACCCAGTACTTC. Protein sequence: CASSPNPAGGAWETQYF.

With regard to this clone: Other DNA sequences from this sample encode an identical CDR3 as well. This sequence joins TRBV5-1 and TRBJ2-5; maybe TRBD2 (5 bases). The CDR3 has 14 amino acids. Germline CDR1 is SGHRS and CDR2 is YFSETQ. Between the trimmed V and J ends, which lost 3 bases and 3 bases, there was a span of 12 bases. This chain's CDR3 is CASSSGLAEETQYF. The CDR3, as DNA: TGCGCCAGCAGCTCAGGACTGGCTGAAGAGACCCAGTACTTC. The full variable domain, its missing parts supplied by reference TRBV5-1 and TRBJ2-5, is KAGVTQTPRYLIKTRGQQVTLSCSPISGHRSVSWYQQTPGQGLQFLFEYFSETQRNKGNFPGRFSGRQFSNSRSEMNVSTLELGDSALYLCASSSGLAEETQYFGPGTRLLVL.

This chain uses TRBV6-6 with TRBJ2-7; 10 bases match TRBD2. The germline gives CDR1 MNHNY, CDR2 SVGAGI (reference sequence). This CDR3 region has 13 residues. Trimming took 8 bases from V and 5 from J; bases not matched to a gene: 6. The DNA of the CDR3 is TGTGCCAGCGGGGGACTAGCGATCCACGAGCAGTACTTC. Protein product: CASGGLAIHEQYF.

The J gene is TRBJ2-7, the V gene TRBV28, with D maybe TRBD2 (5 bases). The CDR3 runs to 11 residues. V lost 4 bases, J lost 7 bases, and 8 bases lay in between. The germline gives CDR1 MDHEN, CDR2 SYDVKM. The CDR3 here is CASSWETEQYF. The CDR3 bases are TGTGCCAGCAGTTGGGAGACGGAGCAGTACTTC.

The chain uses TRBV7-9 and TRBJ2-3, with 15 bases identical to TRBD2. Germline V gives CDR1 SEHNR, CDR2 FQNEAQ (reference sequence). The V and J ends lost 5 bases and 2 bases, in that order; junction bases with no gene match: 5. There are 17 residues in the CDR3. The CDR3 bases are TGTGCCAGCAGCGACCGGACTAGCGGGAGGGACACAGATACGCAGTATTTT. As protein: CASSDRTSGRDTDTQYF.

The chain employs TRBV4-1 and TRBJ2-2; TRBD2 agrees at 13 bases. In germline, CDR1 is MGHRA, CDR2 YSYEKL. Germline trimming cut 3 bases from V and 5 bases from J; bases unmatched to any gene: 3. The CDR3 extends over 16 amino acids. The CDR3 protein is CASSHGLAGVTGELFF. The CDR3 DNA sequence: TGCGCCAGCAGCCATGGACTAGCGGGAGTAACCGGGGAGCTGTTTTTT.

The chain carries TRBV10-3 and TRBJ2-7, with TRBD1 identical over 7 bases. The CDR3 loop spans 13 amino acids. Germline V gene sequence: CDR1 ENHRY, CDR2 SYGVKD. The trim removed 7 bases at V and 1 base at J, leaving 4 bases unmatched. The CDR3 loop is CAINRGISYEQYF. CDR3 sequence (DNA): TGTGCCATCAACAGGGGAATTTCCTACGAGCAGTACTTC.

The chain combines TRBV5-8 with TRBJ1-3; TRBD1 agrees at 10 bases. V lost 4 bases to trimming and J lost 5 bases; unmatched junction nucleotides: 3. This CDR3 spans 14 amino acids. Germline loops: CDR1 SGHTS, CDR2 YDEGEE. This CDR3 is CASSRDRGRNTIYF. The CDR3 bases are TGTGCCAGCAGCCGGGACAGGGGAAGAAACACCATATATTTT.

V and J are TRBV4-1 and TRBJ1-3; a weak D match, TRBD1 (6 bases). The ends were cut back, 0 bases at V and 2 bases at J, with 8 bases in the middle. The CDR3 is 15 residues long. Germline CDR1 MGHRA, CDR2 YSYEKL. The DNA for the CDR3 is TGCGCCAGCAGCCAAGATGGGGGGCCTGGAAACACCATATATTTT. Its protein product is CASSQDGGPGNTIYF.

This clone showed up just once. The rearrangement links TRBV7-3 to TRBJ1-2; D might be TRBD1 (6 bases). This CDR3 spans 13 amino acids. Trimming removed 4 bases from V and 6 bases from J, with 12 bases in between. Per germline, CDR1 SGHTA and CDR2 FQGTGA. CDR3 in amino acids: CASSSSGADGYTF. CDR3 sequence (DNA): TGTGCCAGCAGCTCTTCAGGGGCAGATGGCTACACCTTC.

This clone was recorded once. The V and J genes are TRBV5-1 and TRBJ1-5; D is ambiguous. Germline V gene data show CDR1 as SGHRS and CDR2 as YFSETQ. This CDR3 has 14 amino acids. Trimming removed 0 bases from V and 6 bases from J, with 10 bases in between. The DNA of the CDR3 is TGCGCCAGCAGCTTGGAGGCTTGGGGTCAGCCCCAGCATTTT. Its translation: CASSLEAWGQPQHF.

V and J are TRBV28 and TRBJ2-7; D tentatively reads TRBD1 or TRBD2 (5 bases each). CDR1 and CDR2 (germline): MDHEN, SYDVKM. V gave up 1 base and J gave up 2 bases, with 12 bases separating them. This CDR3 region has 15 residues. The CDR3, as DNA: TGTGCCAGCAGTTTATCGGGGCCACGAACCTACGAGCAGTACTTC. Its translation is CASSLSGPRTYEQYF.